This T cell receptor beta chain originates from a study of CD8+ T cells in alopecia areata. Overall study context: Treated patients were given oral tofacitinib, which was dosed at 5 to 10 mg twice daily. Study findings and constraints: Affected lesional scalp, above all in alopecia totalis/universalis, was more clonal than normal scalp. Expanded CD8+ clones among the top 100, and scalp clonality, were significantly decreased by tofacitinib. Normal skin's resident alphabeta T cells are also sequenced in scalp samples.

With respect to this clone: Its antigen is unknown.

RNA was isolated and reverse transcribed to cDNA, the sequencing template. Here immunoSEQ multiplex PCR was the method, and the copy in TCRdb shows in-frame clones only, minus some. The sample shows about 180,000 clones, around half of them seen only once. The treatment: oral pan-JAK inhibitor, 5-10 mg twice daily. Per germline, CDR1 SGHVS and CDR2 FQNEAQ. This CDR3 contains 14 residues. V shed 0 bases and J shed 7 bases, with 12 bases lying between them. The material sequenced was CD8+ T cells sorted from blood, taken at week 24, from a patient treated with tofacitinib. The receptor's source is a human donor with alopecia areata. This chain links TRBV7-8 with TRBJ1-2; D is perhaps TRBD1 (5 bases). The chain's CDR3 is CASSLAEGWRGYTF. The CDR3 DNA sequence: TGTGCCAGCAGCTTAGCTGAGGGGTGGCGTGGCTACACCTTC.